A single sample gave rise to the 6 T cell receptor beta chains below, sequenced in a study of OX40 agonist ivuxolimab in advanced cancers. Some clones are missing from TCRdb's copy, which holds only in-frame ones; the method was immunoSEQ multiplex PCR. The sample lists some 17,000 clones; 73% were seen once. The sample was CD4+ or CD8+ T cells sorted from blood, taken in a trial of the OX40 agonist ivuxolimab. The source is an adult with an advanced solid tumor such as melanoma, head and neck, liver or kidney cancer.

The V call is TRBV27, the J call TRBJ2-6; 10 bases are shared with TRBD1. V was clipped by 2 bases and J by 0 bases; unmatched bases: 10. Germline lookup yields CDR1 MNHEY and CDR2 SMNVEV (reference sequence). The CDR3 totals 20 residues. CDR3 in amino acids: CASSLNVGTGVFSGANVLTF. In DNA form, the CDR3 reads TGTGCCAGCAGTTTAAACGTCGGGACAGGGGTTTTCTCTGGGGCCAACGTCCTGACTTTC.

The rearrangement joins TRBV30 to TRBJ2-6; maybe TRBD1 (5 bases). The germline V gene has CDR1 GTSNPN and CDR2 SVGIG (reference sequence). The V and J ends lost 0 bases and 0 bases respectively, with 18 bases between them. CDR3 length: 19 residues. In nucleotides, the CDR3 is TGTGCCTGGAGTGTACTTCTGACAGATACACGCTCTGGGGCCAACGTCCTGACTTTC. It yields the protein CAWSVLLTDTRSGANVLTF.

This chain uses TRBV7-3 with TRBJ2-7; no clear D. Germline V gene lookup returns CDR1 SGHTA and CDR2 FQGTGA. The CDR3 is 14 amino acids. V shed 3 bases and J shed 1 base, with 10 bases lying between them. CDR3 protein: CASSFRSRSYEQYF. The DNA of the CDR3 is TGTGCCAGCAGCTTTAGGAGTAGGTCCTACGAGCAGTACTTC.

The chain links TRBV11-2 to TRBJ2-1, with 10 bases fitting TRBD2. The CDR3 contains 17 residues. V was pared by 0 bases and J by 7 bases, with 9 bases of the junction left unmatched. Germline lookup yields CDR1 SGHAT and CDR2 FQNNGV. CDR3 sequence reads: CASSLDLTAGGQNEQFF. CDR3 coding DNA: TGTGCCAGCAGCTTAGATCTGACAGCGGGAGGGCAAAATGAGCAGTTCTTC.

In regard to this clone: This same CDR3 is encoded by further DNA sequences in the sample. The chain couples TRBV9 to TRBJ2-7; TRBD2 matches at 9 bases. CDR1 is SGDLS and CDR2 is YYNGEE in the germline V gene. This CDR3 has 15 residues. Trimming removed 2 bases from V and 5 bases from J; junction bases left unmatched: 8. The CDR3 region is CASSVREGLLHEQYF. The DNA of the CDR3 is TGTGCCAGCAGCGTGCGGGAGGGCCTGTTACACGAGCAGTACTTC.

V gene TRBV6-4 combines with J gene TRBJ2-2, with a tentative D call TRBD1 (5 bases). CDR3 size: 15 residues. Per the germline V gene, CDR1 is MRHNA and CDR2 is SNTAGT. Trimming shortened V by 0 bases and J by 7 bases, and 12 bases separated the two germline ends. CDR3 amino acids: CASSDSGRDGGELFF. As DNA, the CDR3 is TGTGCCAGCAGTGACTCCGGCAGGGATGGCGGGGAGCTGTTTTTT.